These T cell receptor beta chains were read from a single sample in a study of OX40 agonist ivuxolimab in advanced cancers. Measured with immunoSEQ multiplex PCR; TCRdb has only the in-frame clones, and not every one. The sample yields about 77,000 clones, about 83% seen once. The sequencing here drew on CD4+ or CD8+ T cells sorted from blood, taken in a trial of the OX40 agonist ivuxolimab. The receptors stem from an adult with an advanced solid tumor such as melanoma, head and neck, liver or kidney cancer. CDR3s include the opening cysteine and the closing phenylalanine or tryptophan. The order of the fields is J gene, V gene, CDR3 protein.

TRBJ2-4 TRBV28 CASSLAGGPNIQYF
TRBJ2-7 TRBV19 CASSRPNALF
TRBJ1-4 TRBV5-1 CASSMDRGREKLFF
TRBJ1-1 TRBV7-6 CASSTMTGRTEAFF
TRBJ1-5 TRBV4-1 CASSQDQGPNQPQHF
TRBJ2-5 TRBV15 CATSRDGGAQETQYF
TRBJ2-1 TRBV11-2 CASSFLSSDYEQFF
TRBJ2-3 TRBV15 CATSPGTSGTDTQYF
TRBJ2-5 TRBV27 CASSRDRKETQYF
TRBJ1-2 TRBV27 CASSLTGTGAIYGYTF
TRBJ2-7 TRBV4-1 CASSQTGALPYEQYF
TRBJ2-7 TRBV5-1 CASSLGGQGTMAYEQYF
TRBJ2-2 TRBV29-1 CSASDRTNTGELFF
TRBJ2-7 TRBV2 CASSAGGISYEQYF
TRBJ2-5 TRBV11-1 CASSLGGMETQYF
TRBJ2-1 TRBV7-9 CASSEAGTSGKYNEQFF
TRBJ2-5 TRBV6-6 CASTPWDRGETQYF
TRBJ2-1 TRBV5-4 CASSLRGGNNEQFF
TRBJ1-2 TRBV23-1 CASSQSGGSRVGYTF
TRBJ2-1 TRBV7-2 CASSLVALAGVGNEQFF
TRBJ1-1 TRBV15 CATSPRGQGGNTEAFF
TRBJ1-5 TRBV29-1 CSVMMGTGMSGNQPQHF
TRBJ2-6 TRBV13 CASSLRWGQIDSGANVLTF
TRBJ2-7 TRBV4-2 CASSQGYDYEQYF
TRBJ2-5 TRBV5-4 CAIQDRGNQETQYF
TRBJ1-2 TRBV13 CASTPRMVNYGYTF
TRBJ2-1 TRBV7-2 CASSLRNNEQFF
TRBJ2-5 TRBV2 CASSTRGETQYF
TRBJ2-7 TRBV14 CASSHGQGRRSEQYF
TRBJ2-3 TRBV2 CASEAGPGTDTQYF
TRBJ1-2 TRBV11-3 CASSPRDRLTLLVGYTF
TRBJ1-5 TRBV19 CASKDEGSGYSNQPQHF
TRBJ1-6 TRBV28 CASSSGLRSYNSPLHF
TRBJ2-5 TRBV9 CASSTRRSAKETQYF
TRBJ2-7 TRBV30 CAWSVARGVYEQYF
TRBJ1-6 TRBV28 CASIYTGGNSPLHF
TRBJ2-1 TRBV25-1 CASRASGGNEQFF
TRBJ1-2 TRBV10-3 CATWRDGVYGYTF
TRBJ1-1 TRBV10-1 CASKGLNTEAFF
TRBJ2-5 TRBV4-2 CASSQEGGRDRETQYF
TRBJ2-7 TRBV11-1 CASSTLGEGRSYEQYF
TRBJ1-1 TRBV5-1 CASSLARLNTEAFF
TRBJ1-5 TRBV6-1 CASSPGTGLYQPQHF
TRBJ1-2 TRBV4-3 CASSQPTDRGRIYGYTF
TRBJ2-2 TRBV5-1 CASSPAGANANTGELFF
TRBJ1-3 TRBV6-5 CASSYSMQFSGNTIYF